The source of this TCR beta chain is a study of T cell responses to AZD1222 COVID-19 vaccine. Here immunoSEQ multiplex PCR was the method, and the copy in TCRdb shows in-frame clones only, minus some. Here the sample spans about 73,000 clones, 89% being singletons. V gave up 0 bases and J gave up 6 bases; unmatched junction bases: 6. Per the germline V gene, CDR1 is SGHNT and CDR2 is YYREEE (reference sequence). The CDR3 has 16 amino acids. The chain uses TRBV5-4 and TRBJ2-1, with 10 bases matching TRBD2. This clonotype was obtained from an adult who received the AZD1222 COVID-19 vaccine. The sample was peripheral blood, taken 28 days after the second AZD1222 dose. The CDR3: CASSLGSGRAPNEQFF. The CDR3 DNA is TGTGCCAGCAGCTTGGGCAGCGGGAGGGCCCCCAATGAGCAGTTCTTC.